This TCR beta chain was identified in a study of vaccination effects on CD4 cells after COVID-19. The wider study: Of the BNT162b2 and mRNA-1273 vaccines, participants received two doses of one or the other.

After expansion with viral peptide pools in the ViraFEST assay, antigen-specific CD4+ T cells were sequenced. Researchers isolated CD4+ T cells once 9 to 11 days of culture had elapsed. Vaccinated participants had no history of SARS-CoV-2 infection and tested negative for nucleocapsid antibodies. Points from the study as a whole: Early post-infection timepoints were missing from the study, which also had few convalescent patients.

Notes on this clone: Its target is not known.

Germline values: CDR1 SEHNR, CDR2 FQNEAQ (reference sequence). With V trimmed by 5 bases and J by 5 bases, 5 bases remained unmatched. The CDR3 is 15 residues long. Clones were sequenced by immunoSEQ multiplex PCR, and TCRdb holds only the in-frame ones, with some missing. The sample has 60,000 to 65,000 clones, about 80% seen once. The sample in question was CD4+ T cells from PBMCs cultured with HCoV-OC43 spike peptides, obtained before COVID-19 vaccination. The subset is: HCoV-OC43 spike overlapping peptide pool stimulation. The sequence was collected from a human donor who received a COVID-19 vaccine. The rearrangement joins TRBV7-9 to TRBJ2-2, with 10 positions matching TRBD1. CDR3 nucleotide sequence: TGTGCCAGCAGCACCAGGACAGGGGGGACCGGGGAGCTGTTTTTT. It is translated as CASSTRTGGTGELFF.